This TCR beta chain originates from a study of STAT5B mutations in CD4+ large granular lymphocyte leukemia. This was a survey-level run. Profiling relied on immunoSEQ multiplex PCR, and the TCRdb table lists in-frame clones only, not all of them. The top ten hold about 2% of the sample, which has 30,000 to 40,000 clones, roughly four fifths seen once. This CDR3 has 14 residues. Trimming at V came to 2 bases and at J to 4 bases, leaving 3 bases not matched to a gene. The germline V gene has CDR1 SGHKS and CDR2 YYEKEE (reference sequence). The study's findings and limits: Main leukemic clonotypes were patient-specific, but more than 20% appeared at low frequency elsewhere.

A word on this clone: Its antigen is as yet unknown.

The chain carries TRBV5-5 and TRBJ2-3; 8 nucleotides align to TRBD2. The sequenced material came from CD4+ T cells from blood buffy coats. The clonotype was recovered from a human donor in good health. CDR3 in amino acids: CASSFPGGADTQYF. The CDR3 DNA follows: TGTGCCAGCAGCTTCCCGGGGGGGGCAGATACGCAGTATTTT.